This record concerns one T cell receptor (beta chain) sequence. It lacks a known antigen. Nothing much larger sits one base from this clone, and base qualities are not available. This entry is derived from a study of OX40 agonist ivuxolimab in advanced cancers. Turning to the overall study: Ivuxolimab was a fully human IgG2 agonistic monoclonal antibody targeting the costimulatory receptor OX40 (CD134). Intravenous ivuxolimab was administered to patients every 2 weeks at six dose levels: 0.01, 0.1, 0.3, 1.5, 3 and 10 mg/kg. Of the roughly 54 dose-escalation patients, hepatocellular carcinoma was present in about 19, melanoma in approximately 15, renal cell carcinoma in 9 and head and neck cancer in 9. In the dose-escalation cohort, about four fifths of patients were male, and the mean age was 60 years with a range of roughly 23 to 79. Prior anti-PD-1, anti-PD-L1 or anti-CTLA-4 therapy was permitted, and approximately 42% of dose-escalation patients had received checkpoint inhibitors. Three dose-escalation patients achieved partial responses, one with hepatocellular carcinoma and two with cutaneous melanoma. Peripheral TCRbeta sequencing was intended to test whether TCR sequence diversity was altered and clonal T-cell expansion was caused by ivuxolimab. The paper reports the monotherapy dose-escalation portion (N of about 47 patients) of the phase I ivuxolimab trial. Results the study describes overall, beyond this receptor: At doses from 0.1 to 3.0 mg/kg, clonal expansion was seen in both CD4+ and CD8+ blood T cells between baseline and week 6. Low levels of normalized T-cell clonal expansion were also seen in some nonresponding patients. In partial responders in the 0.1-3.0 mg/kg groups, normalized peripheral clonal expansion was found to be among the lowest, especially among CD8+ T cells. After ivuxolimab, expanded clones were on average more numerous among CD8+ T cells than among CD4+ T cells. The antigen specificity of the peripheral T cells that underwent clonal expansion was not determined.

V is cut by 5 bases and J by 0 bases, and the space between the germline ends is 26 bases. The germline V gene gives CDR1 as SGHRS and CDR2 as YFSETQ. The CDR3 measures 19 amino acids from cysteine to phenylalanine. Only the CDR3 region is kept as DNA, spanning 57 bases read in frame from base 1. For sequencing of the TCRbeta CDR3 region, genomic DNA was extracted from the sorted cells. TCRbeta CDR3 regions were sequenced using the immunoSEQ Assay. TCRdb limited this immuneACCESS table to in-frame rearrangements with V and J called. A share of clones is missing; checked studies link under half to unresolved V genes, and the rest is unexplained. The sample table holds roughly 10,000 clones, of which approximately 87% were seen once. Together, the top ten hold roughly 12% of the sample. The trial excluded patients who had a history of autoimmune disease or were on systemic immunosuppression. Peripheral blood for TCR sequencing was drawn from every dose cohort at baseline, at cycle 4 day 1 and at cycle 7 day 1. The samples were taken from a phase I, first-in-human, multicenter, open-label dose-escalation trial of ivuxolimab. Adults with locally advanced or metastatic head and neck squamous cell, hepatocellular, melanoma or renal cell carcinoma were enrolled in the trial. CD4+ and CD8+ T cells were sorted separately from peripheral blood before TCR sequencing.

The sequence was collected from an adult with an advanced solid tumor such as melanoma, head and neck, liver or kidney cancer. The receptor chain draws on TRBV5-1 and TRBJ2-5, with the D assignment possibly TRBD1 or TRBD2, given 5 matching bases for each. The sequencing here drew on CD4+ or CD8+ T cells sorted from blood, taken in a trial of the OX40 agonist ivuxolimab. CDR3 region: CASSSSRDGAVGYQETQYF. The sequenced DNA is TGCGCCAGCAGTTCGAGCCGGGACGGTGCGGTTGGGTACCAAGAGACCCAGTACTTC.